The entry below describes one T cell receptor (beta chain). The sample comes from a study of blood T cell repertoires in COVID-19. CDR3 length: 19 amino acids. Germline-derived CDR1 and CDR2 are SGHNT and YYREEE (reference sequence). The trim removed 0 bases at V and 0 bases at J, leaving 8 bases unmatched. TCRdb keeps only in-frame clones here, not all; method: immunoSEQ multiplex PCR. The data show roughly 480,000 clones, with 85% to 90% seen just once and around 0.95% held by the top ten. Sequencing input: peripheral blood. The J gene is TRBJ2-6, the V gene TRBV5-4; TRBD1 agrees at 8 bases. This receptor was identified in a man younger than 35 with COVID-19, enrolled during active disease. CDR3 nucleotides: TGTGCCAGCAGCTTGGTAACGGGACAGGACTTCTCTGGGGCCAACGTCCTGACTTTC. This encodes CASSLVTGQDFSGANVLTF.